The 28 T cell receptor beta chains below all came from one sample that was sequenced in a study of shared clonotypes between healthy human individuals. The repertoire was sequenced with immunoSEQ multiplex PCR; TCRdb's copy has only in-frame clones and lacks some. The table has approximately 640,000 clones, less than 80% seen once. Sequenced sample: memory CD4+ T cells sorted from blood. Subset of the sample: CD45RA-negative fraction. All receptors come from a woman under 40 in good health.

The rearrangement links TRBV19 to TRBJ2-5; the D gene is possibly TRBD2 (6 bases). Per the germline V gene, CDR1 is LNHDA and CDR2 is SQIVND (reference sequence). V was trimmed by 8 bases and J by 0 bases, leaving 16 bases between them. The CDR3 has 15 amino acids. CDR3 in amino acids: CASQRRWGDQETQYF. The CDR3 coding sequence is TGTGCCAGTCAAAGGCGGTGGGGGGACCAAGAGACCCAGTACTTC. The whole variable domain, filled in from reference TRBV19 and TRBJ2-5, reads DGGITQSPKYLFRKEGQNVTLSCEQNLNHDAMYWYRQDPGQGLRLIYYSQIVNDFQKGDIAEGYSVSREKKESFPLTVTSAQKNPTAFYLCASQRRWGDQETQYFGPGTRLLVL.

This chain connects TRBV4-2 to TRBJ2-7, with D unresolved. Germline V gives CDR1 LGHNA, CDR2 YNFKEQ. The CDR3 length is 12 residues. With 6 bases removed from V and 0 bases from J, the gap between germline ends came to 6 bases. As DNA, the CDR3 is TGTGCCAGCAGGGGTGACTCCTACGAGCAGTACTTC. Its translation is CASRGDSYEQYF.

The V call is TRBV4-2, the J call TRBJ2-3; D may be TRBD1 (5 bases). The CDR3 is made up of 19 amino acids. Per germline, CDR1 LGHNA and CDR2 YNFKEQ. Between the trimmed V and J ends, which lost 2 bases and 0 bases, there was a span of 21 bases. CDR3 protein: CASSQKAQGALTSTDTQYF. The CDR3, as DNA: TGTGCCAGCAGCCAAAAGGCCCAGGGCGCCCTTACAAGCACAGATACGCAGTATTTT.

V usage is TRBV27 and J usage is TRBJ2-2; 7 bases are shared with TRBD2. The CDR3 sequence is 14 residues long. Germline CDR1 is MNHEY and CDR2 is SMNVEV (reference sequence). Trimming took 6 bases from V and 5 from J; bases not matched to a gene: 6. The CDR3, as DNA: TGTGCCAGCAGGGGAGGGAGGAGAACCGGGGAGCTGTTTTTT. This gives the protein CASRGGRRTGELFF.

The rearrangement joins TRBV29-1 to TRBJ1-3, with TRBD1 as a possible D gene (6 bases). Germline V lookup: CDR1 SQVTM, CDR2 ANQGSEA. The V end was cut by 0 bases, the J end by 4 bases, with 10 bases between. CDR3 length: 14 residues. The CDR3 sequence is CSVEDTGKGNTIYF. CDR3 nucleotides: TGCAGCGTTGAAGATACAGGGAAAGGAAACACCATATATTTT.

The CDR3, as DNA: TGCGCCAGCAGCCAAGATAGGCAGGGGGCTGCCGGGGCCAACGTCCTGACTTTC. It is translated as CASSQDRQGAAGANVLTF. The genes are TRBV4-1 and TRBJ2-6; TRBD1 matches at 8 bases. V shed 0 bases, J shed 4 bases, and the junction held 8 bases outside the gene matches. This CDR3 region has 18 residues. Per the germline V gene, CDR1 is MGHRA and CDR2 is YSYEKL.

As for this clone: The likely explanation is a read error, given a far larger clone one base away. This specimen includes other DNA sequences encoding the same CDR3. V is TRBV10-3 and J is TRBJ2-7, with 7 bases that match TRBD1. This CDR3 comprises 14 residues. With V trimmed by 10 bases and J by 2 bases, 11 bases remained unmatched. Germline V gene lookup returns CDR1 ENHRY and CDR2 SYGVKD. The chain's CDR3 is CASSFTGDPYEQYF. Here the CDR3 DNA reads TGTGCCAGCAGCTTCACAGGGGACCCCTACGAGCAGTACTTC.

The chain couples TRBV29-1 to TRBJ2-1, with D possibly being TRBD1 (5 bases). Per germline, CDR1 SQVTM and CDR2 ANQGSEA. V dropped 4 bases and J dropped 4 bases, with 23 bases sitting between them. CDR3 length: 17 residues. The CDR3: CSVVGQDGIRAYNEQFF. The CDR3 DNA follows: TGCAGCGTTGTCGGACAAGATGGAATACGGGCATACAATGAGCAGTTCTTC.

This clone was detected only a few times. This chain links TRBV5-1 with TRBJ2-7, with unresolved D. Germline CDR1 SGHRS, CDR2 YFSETQ. This CDR3 has 14 amino acids. V lost 0 bases to trimming and J lost 3 bases, with 10 bases between them. This chain's CDR3 is CASSLAQENYEQYF. In DNA, the CDR3 is TGCGCCAGCAGCTTGGCTCAGGAAAACTACGAGCAGTACTTC.

The rearrangement uses TRBV6-6 and TRBJ1-1; D possibly corresponds to TRBD1 (6 bases). V was trimmed by 7 bases and J by 5 bases, leaving 17 bases between them. The CDR3 spans 14 residues. The V gene's germline CDR1 is MNHNY and CDR2 SVGAGI (reference sequence). This CDR3 reads CASIRSGASTEAFF. CDR3 DNA: TGTGCCAGCATTCGGTCAGGGGCGAGTACTGAAGCTTTCTTT.

The rearrangement uses TRBV7-8 and TRBJ1-1, with D unresolved. Trimming removed 2 bases from V and 1 base from J, with 5 bases in between. Germline loops: CDR1 SGHVS, CDR2 FQNEAQ. The CDR3 is made up of 13 amino acids. CDR3 sequence reads: CASSLPGNTEAFF. The CDR3, as DNA: TGTGCCAGCAGCTTACCCGGGAACACTGAAGCTTTCTTT.

The chain has TRBV11-3 and TRBJ2-3, with a possible D match to TRBD2 (6 bases). The germline CDR1 and CDR2 sequences are SGHNT and YENEEA. V was clipped by 3 bases and J by 0 bases, with 13 bases between them. The CDR3 covers 16 residues. CDR3 nucleotides: TGTGCCAGCAGCTTGGGTAGCGGACTAAGCACAGATACGCAGTATTTT. It encodes CASSLGSGLSTDTQYF.

Concerning this clone itself: A much bigger clone sits one base away, suggesting this may be a read error. This sample includes further DNA sequences coding for the same CDR3. V is TRBV19 and J is TRBJ1-5; D unclear. The CDR3 is made up of 12 amino acids. The germline CDR1 and CDR2 sequences are LNHDA and SQIVND (reference sequence). Between the trimmed V and J ends, which lost 5 bases and 4 bases, there was a span of 6 bases. CDR3 nucleotide sequence: TGTGCCAGTAGTTATAGTAATCAGCCCCAGCATTTT. Translated, it gives CASSYSNQPQHF.

V gene TRBV19 combines with J gene TRBJ2-1; D is tentatively TRBD1 or TRBD2 (6 bases each). The CDR3 is 13 residues long. V was clipped by 3 bases and J by 15 bases, with 18 bases between them. CDR1 LNHDA and CDR2 SQIVND come from the germline V gene (reference sequence). Here the CDR3 DNA reads TGTGCCAGTAGTATTAGGGGGGAAGGAAGTCCGTTCTTC. Its translation is CASSIRGEGSPFF.

The chain is built from TRBV19 and TRBJ2-1; 9 bases align to TRBD1. The ends lost 4 bases at V and 6 bases at J; junction bases unmatched: 16. This CDR3 is built from 18 residues. Germline V gene lookup returns CDR1 LNHDA and CDR2 SQIVND (reference sequence). The CDR3 DNA is TGTGCCAGTAGTACTAGTAGAGGTCGGGACAGGGAGTCCAATGAGCAGTTCTTC. Translating gives CASSTSRGRDRESNEQFF.

This chain connects TRBV5-1 to TRBJ1-4; possibly TRBD1 for D (6 bases). The CDR3 length is 16 residues. Germline CDR1 SGHRS, CDR2 YFSETQ. V was pared by 1 base and J by 8 bases, with 18 bases between. This chain's CDR3 is CASSLTGDRFGEKLFF. Here the CDR3 DNA reads TGCGCCAGCAGCTTGACGGGCGACAGGTTTGGGGAAAAACTGTTTTTT.

This chain joins TRBV19 and TRBJ1-1; the match to TRBD1 covers 12 bases. After removal of 8 bases from V and 5 bases from J, the junction contained 15 bases not matched to a gene. The CDR3 is made up of 17 amino acids. The germline CDR1 and CDR2 sequences are LNHDA and SQIVND (reference sequence). CDR3 protein: CASARDRGPRRGTEAFF. In nucleotides, the CDR3 is TGTGCCAGTGCGCGGGACAGGGGGCCGAGGAGGGGGACTGAAGCTTTCTTT.

The CDR3 nucleotides read TGTGCCAGCAGCAAAGGGACTAGCGGGGCCCTAGGCACCGGGGAGCTGTTTTTT. Amino acids: CASSKGTSGALGTGELFF. This chain links TRBV21-1 with TRBJ2-2; the table's D call TRBD2 went unverified against the DNA. TRBV21-1 is a known pseudogene. CDR3 size: 18 residues.

V is TRBV5-4 and J is TRBJ2-3; TRBD2 aligns across 8 bases. V dropped 0 bases and J dropped 0; count of bases not matched to a gene: 3. The CDR3 totals 16 residues. Germline V lookup: CDR1 SGHNT, CDR2 YYREEE (reference sequence). This CDR3 is CASSLGLAHSTDTQYF. The DNA of the CDR3 is TGTGCCAGCAGCTTGGGACTAGCGCATAGCACAGATACGCAGTATTTT.

This chain connects TRBV29-1 to TRBJ2-3; D gene unclear. The germline V and J ends were trimmed by 1 base and 7 bases, with 9 bases remaining between them. The CDR3 covers 12 residues. Germline CDR1 and CDR2: SQVTM and ANQGSEA. CDR3 nucleotides: TGCAGCGTTGAAGCCCGTGGGAATACGCAGTATTTT. It specifies CSVEARGNTQYF.

This clone has just a few counts. The rearrangement joins TRBV5-1 to TRBJ1-1; D gene ambiguous. Germline values: CDR1 SGHRS, CDR2 YFSETQ. V was pared by 2 bases and J by 0 bases, with 5 bases between. This CDR3 is 13 amino acids long. The CDR3 reads CASSFPMNTEAFF. Here the CDR3 DNA reads TGCGCCAGCAGCTTCCCCATGAACACTGAAGCTTTCTTT.

A remark on this clone: One junction end disagrees with the germline gene, perhaps due to a read error. This sequence joins TRBV5-3 and TRBJ1-1; D uncertain. TRBV5-3 is an ORF; its function is uncertain. CDR3 length: 13 residues. The CDR3, as DNA: TGTGCCAGCAGCTTGCGGGAGAACACTGAAGCTTTCTTT. Its protein is CASSLRENTEAFF.

The CDR3 is CASSQDRPSYNEQFF. The CDR3 nucleotides are TGTGCCAGCAGCCAGGACAGGCCCTCCTACAATGAGCAGTTCTTC. This chain joins TRBV4-2 and TRBJ2-1, with TRBD1 matching over 7 bases. V lost 3 bases to trimming and J lost 0 bases; unmatched junction nucleotides: 2. The length of the CDR3 is 15 residues. Germline assignment: CDR1 LGHNA and CDR2 YNFKEQ.

This sequence joins TRBV7-2 and TRBJ1-4, with unresolved D. V was cut by 5 bases and J by 8 bases, with 12 bases left in between. The CDR3 spans 13 residues. CDR1 is SGHTA and CDR2 is FQGNSA in the germline V gene. CDR3 region: CASSPSPREKLFF. CDR3 DNA: TGTGCCAGCAGCCCCTCCCCCAGGGAAAAACTGTTTTTT.

This clone was found once. The chain combines TRBV7-6 with TRBJ2-2, with 7 bases that match TRBD1. J lost 7 bases, V lost 5 bases, and 4 bases had no gene match. The V gene's germline CDR1 is SGHVS and CDR2 FNYEAQ. The CDR3 sequence is 13 residues long. The DNA of the CDR3 is TGTGCCAGCAGCCCCGACAGGGACGGGGAGCTGTTTTTT. It is translated as CASSPDRDGELFF.

This clone was picked up many times. The CDR3 DNA follows: TGTGCCAGTAGTCTCGGACAGGGGATAGCTGAAGCTTTCTTT. This gives the protein CASSLGQGIAEAFF. V gene TRBV19 combines with J gene TRBJ1-1; 9 nucleotides match TRBD1. Looked up from germline, CDR1 is LNHDA and CDR2 is SQIVND (reference sequence). The J segment lost 6 bases and the V segment lost 5 bases, leaving 7 bases of the junction unmatched. The CDR3 length is 14 residues. Full variable domain (outside the CDR3, taken from reference TRBV19 and TRBJ1-1): DGGITQSPKYLFRKEGQNVTLSCEQNLNHDAMYWYRQDPGQGLRLIYYSQIVNDFQKGDIAEGYSVSREKKESFPLTVTSAQKNPTAFYLCASSLGQGIAEAFFGQGTRLTVV.

Remarks on this clone: A read error may produce the germline difference seen at one junction end. The V and J genes are TRBV7-3 and TRBJ2-1, with 8 bases aligning to TRBD2. This CDR3 has 17 amino acids. Germline V lookup: CDR1 SGHTA, CDR2 FQGTGA. The CDR3: CASSLTSGTSSYNEQFF. DNA for the CDR3: TGTGCCAGCAGCCTAACCTCCGGGACTAGCTCCTACAATGAGCAGTTCTTC.

Ten or more counts support this clone. V and J are TRBV29-1 and TRBJ2-1; D is uncertain. This CDR3 is built from 14 residues. The V gene lost 7 bases and the J gene lost 3 bases, with 16 bases spanning the gap. The germline V gene has CDR1 SQVTM and CDR2 ANQGSEA. The CDR3 here is CSAPIGLYYNEQFF. The DNA of the CDR3 is TGCAGCGCCCCAATAGGGTTGTACTACAATGAGCAGTTCTTC.